The rows below give T cell receptor beta chains drawn from one sample of a study of blood T cells in healthy people across ages. TCRdb reprocessed the 5' RACE reads with MiXCR, giving one entry per CDR3 protein. The sample yields over a million distinct CDR3 sequences, 20% to 25% seen once. The sample also formed part of further work on T cells of mothers and their children.

Material: blood. These receptors all stem from a girl aged 2-10 years in good health. CDR3s include the opening cysteine and the closing phenylalanine or tryptophan.

V: TRBV12-3/TRBV12-4
J: TRBJ2-1
length: 16
CDR3: CASSLAWAGVDNEQFF

V: TRBV12-3/TRBV12-4
J: TRBJ1-2
length: 12
CDR3: CASSPDAYGYTF

V: TRBV27
J: TRBJ1-2
length: 15
CDR3: CASKQRGQGVYGYTF

V: TRBV7-2
J: TRBJ2-1
length: 13
CDR3: CASSLPSPHEQFF

V: TRBV10-1
J: TRBJ2-2
length: 16
CDR3: CASSDPDRGQTGELFF

V: TRBV20-1
J: TRBJ2-5
length: 11
CDR3: CSAALQETQYF

V: TRBV15
J: TRBJ2-3
length: 15
CDR3: CATSRGTGLTDTQYF

V: TRBV7-9
J: TRBJ1-6
length: 16
CDR3: CASSRFSGRGNSPLHF

V: TRBV5-6
J: TRBJ1-2
length: 15
CDR3: CASSLAPGSDYGYTF

V: TRBV6-5
J: TRBJ2-3
length: 14
CDR3: CASSALRGLDTQYF

V: TRBV7-9
J: TRBJ1-1
length: 11
CDR3: CASSNDREAFF

V: TRBV7-9
J: TRBJ2-7
length: 17
CDR3: CASSSRDLVGSIYEQYF

V: TRBV29-1
J: TRBJ2-2
length: 14
CDR3: CSVVRGAGTGELFF

V: TRBV11-2
J: TRBJ1-4
length: 16
CDR3: CASTEEASVPLEKLFF

V: TRBV5-6
J: TRBJ2-1
length: 14
CDR3: CASSSRRFYNEQFF

V: TRBV20-1
J: NA
length: 15
CDR3: CSALYGGDRKYEQYF

V: TRBV29-1
J: TRBJ2-7
length: 15
CDR3: CSVEEEEREGYEQYF

V: TRBV7-6
J: TRBJ1-3
length: 18
CDR3: CASSLPRTGGFDGNTIYF

V: TRBV20-1
J: TRBJ2-1
length: 13
CDR3: CSAVDLTSGEQFF